The 28 T cell receptor beta chains below come from one sample, sequenced in a study of OX40 agonist ivuxolimab in advanced cancers. Here immunoSEQ multiplex PCR was the method, and the copy in TCRdb shows in-frame clones only, minus some. The data hold about 52,000 clones, with approximately 94% observed a single time. Material: CD4+ or CD8+ T cells sorted from blood, obtained in a trial of the OX40 agonist ivuxolimab. These receptors all come from an adult with an advanced solid tumor such as melanoma, head and neck, liver or kidney cancer.

This clone was observed once. The chain employs TRBV7-6 and TRBJ1-1; D ambiguous. CDR1 and CDR2 from the germline V gene are SGHVS and FNYEAQ. The length of the CDR3 is 12 residues. V was shortened by 2 bases and J by 4 bases, with 5 bases between the two germline ends. The CDR3 region is CASSLSGTEAFF. The CDR3 bases are TGTGCCAGCAGCTTATCGGGCACTGAAGCTTTCTTT.

This chain connects TRBV25-1 to TRBJ1-1; D is ambiguous. Trimming stripped 5 bases from V and 5 bases from J, with 12 bases between. Germline V gene sequence: CDR1 MGHDK, CDR2 SYGVNS. This CDR3 comprises 13 residues. As DNA, the CDR3 is TGTGCCAGCAGTCAGATACGGGAAACTGAAGCTTTCTTT. This codes for CASSQIRETEAFF.

The genes are TRBV7-8 and TRBJ2-7; 8 bases align to TRBD1. This CDR3 has 15 residues. The junction had 11 bases not matched to a gene; V was cut back by 5 bases and J by 5 bases. Germline loops: CDR1 SGHVS, CDR2 FQNEAQ. The CDR3 is CASSTRTGMGHEQYF. The DNA of the CDR3 is TGTGCCAGCAGCACGCGGACAGGGATGGGCCACGAGCAGTACTTC.

The chain couples TRBV5-1 to TRBJ2-7; no definite D call. From germline, CDR1 is SGHRS and CDR2 YFSETQ. The CDR3 contains 15 residues. V lost 0 bases and J 0 bases, leaving 10 bases between the germline ends. CDR3 in amino acids: CASSLVDGGSYEQYF. The CDR3 nucleotides are TGCGCCAGCAGCTTGGTCGACGGCGGCTCCTACGAGCAGTACTTC.

With respect to this clone: This sample also contains other DNA sequences that code for the same CDR3. The chain carries TRBV20-1 and TRBJ2-7; D is ambiguous. The germline V gene encodes CDR1 DFQATT and CDR2 SNEGSKA (reference sequence). V lost 1 base and J lost 4, with 5 bases in between. This CDR3 is built from 11 residues. The CDR3, as DNA: TGCAGTGCTAGAGGAGGATACGAGCAGTACTTC. This translates into CSARGGYEQYF.

The CDR3 here is CASSHPTGEQYF. In DNA form, the CDR3 reads TGTGCCAGCAGCCATCCCACGGGCGAGCAGTACTTC. The gene calls are TRBV14 and TRBJ2-7; D call uncertain. This CDR3 has 12 residues. Germline lookup yields CDR1 SGHDN and CDR2 FVKESK. Deletions cut 3 bases from V and 6 bases from J, with 9 bases between.

This sequence joins TRBV18 and TRBJ1-2, with D unresolved. Trimming cost V 0 bases and J 5 bases, with 19 bases left between them. The germline V gene encodes CDR1 KGHSH and CDR2 LQKENI. This CDR3 region has 17 residues. This CDR3 is CASSPPSLDRFLYGYTF. The CDR3 region has the DNA TGTGCCAGCTCACCACCGTCCTTGGATCGGTTTCTGTATGGCTACACCTTC.

The V and J genes are TRBV16 and TRBJ2-2; unclear D gene. Germline assignment: CDR1 KGHSY and CDR2 FQNENV. The CDR3 has 13 amino acids. The V end was cut by 3 bases, the J end by 2 bases, with 4 bases between. CDR3 residues: CASSQGNTGELFF. CDR3 in DNA: TGTGCCAGCAGCCAGGGAAACACCGGGGAGCTGTTTTTT.

This sequence joins TRBV6-4 and TRBJ1-6; 7 bases agree with TRBD1. This CDR3 comprises 15 residues. V lost 10 bases, J lost 9 bases, and 15 bases stayed unmatched. Germline lookup yields CDR1 MRHNA and CDR2 SNTAGT. The CDR3 sequence is CATRPDVSGGSPLHF. In DNA form, the CDR3 reads TGTGCCACCCGTCCGGATGTGTCAGGGGGTTCACCCCTCCACTTT.

This rearrangement joins TRBV9 to TRBJ1-1; no firm D call. The CDR3 extends over 14 amino acids. Germline V lookup: CDR1 SGDLS, CDR2 YYNGEE. Trimming removed 0 bases from V and 6 bases from J, with 12 bases in between. CDR3 coding DNA: TGTGCCAGCAGCGTAGGGTCTGGGGAAGCTGAAGCTTTCTTT. It specifies CASSVGSGEAEAFF.

The chain couples TRBV7-3 to TRBJ2-5, with 7 nucleotides matching TRBD2. This CDR3 comprises 17 residues. With 1 base clipped from V and 1 base from J, the junction kept 9 bases outside the gene matches. From germline, CDR1 is SGHTA and CDR2 FQGTGA. CDR3 in DNA: TGTGCCAGCAGCTTAAATGGGGACGGCGGGAGCCAAGAGACCCAGTACTTC. It codes for CASSLNGDGGSQETQYF. The entire variable domain, with the rest obtained from reference TRBV7-3 and TRBJ2-5, is as follows: GAGVSQTPSNKVTEKGKYVELRCDPISGHTALYWYRQSLGQGPEFLIYFQGTGAADDSGLPNDRFFAVRPEGSVSTLKIQRTERGDSAVYLCASSLNGDGGSQETQYFGPGTRLLVL.

The chain carries TRBV28 and TRBJ2-7, with D maybe TRBD1 (6 bases). Germline V lookup: CDR1 MDHEN, CDR2 SYDVKM. Trimming removed 3 bases from V and 3 bases from J, with 12 bases in between. This CDR3 region has 14 residues. The CDR3 sequence is CASSFSPGHYEQYF. The CDR3 DNA reads TGTGCCAGCAGTTTTTCCCCGGGACACTACGAGCAGTACTTC.

V usage is TRBV29-1 and J usage is TRBJ2-3; possibly TRBD2 for D (6 bases). The CDR3 length is 16 residues. The V gene's germline CDR1 is SQVTM and CDR2 ANQGSEA. V lost 0 bases and J lost 5, with 18 bases in between. The CDR3: CSVEDTRELNGDTQYF. In nucleotides, the CDR3 is TGCAGCGTTGAAGATACCCGGGAGCTCAACGGAGATACGCAGTATTTT.

This clone is a singleton in its sample. V and J are TRBV25-1 and TRBJ2-5; 7 bases match TRBD2. Germline V CDR1 and CDR2: MGHDK, SYGVNS. Losses at the gene ends were 4 bases for V and 7 bases for J; bases not matched to a gene: 6. This CDR3 has 13 amino acids. The CDR3 loop is CASSGGSGGTQYF. In nucleotides, the CDR3 is TGTGCCAGCAGTGGCGGGAGCGGTGGGACCCAGTACTTC. The full variable domain, rest sourced from reference TRBV25-1 and TRBJ2-5, is EADIYQTPRYLVIGTGKKITLECSQTMGHDKMYWYQQDPGMELHLIHYSYGVNSTEKGDLSSESTVSRIRTEHFPLTLESARPSHTSQYLCASSGGSGGTQYFGPGTRLLVL.

This chain uses TRBV10-2 with TRBJ2-5; 9 bases are a match to TRBD2. Germline V lookup: CDR1 WSHSY, CDR2 SAAADI. J gave up 5 bases and V 6 bases, and 7 bases lay outside the gene matches. The CDR3 has 14 amino acids. The CDR3: CASSTSGWLETQYF. CDR3 nucleotide sequence: TGCGCCAGCAGCACTAGCGGGTGGTTGGAGACCCAGTACTTC.

This chain uses TRBV7-9 with TRBJ2-5; D assignment may be TRBD1 or TRBD2 (5 bases each). This CDR3 contains 15 residues. Per germline, CDR1 SEHNR and CDR2 FQNEAQ (reference sequence). Trimming left V 2 bases short and J 4 bases short, with 14 bases between. The CDR3 is CASSLTGTLAETQYF. CDR3 coding DNA: TGTGCCAGCAGCTTAACCGGGACCCTGGCAGAGACCCAGTACTTC.

The V and J genes are TRBV7-9 and TRBJ2-2, with 8 bases fitting TRBD2. The germline gives CDR1 SEHNR, CDR2 FQNEAQ (reference sequence). Trimming cost V 4 bases and J 0 bases; bases outside gene matches: 4. The CDR3 consists of 16 residues. CDR3: CASSSRLASNTGELFF. CDR3 sequence (DNA): TGTGCCAGCAGCTCGAGACTAGCGTCGAACACCGGGGAGCTGTTTTTT. Full variable domain (missing parts from reference TRBV7-9 and TRBJ2-2): DTGVSQNPRHKITKRGQNVTFRCDPISEHNRLYWYRQTLGQGPEFLTYFQNEAQLEKSRLLSDRFSAERPKGSFSTLEIQRTEQGDSAMYLCASSSRLASNTGELFFGEGSRLTVL.

The gene calls are TRBV9 and TRBJ1-4, with D hard to call. The germline CDR1 and CDR2 sequences are SGDLS and YYNGEE. V lost 4 bases, J lost 8 bases, and 15 bases lay in between. The CDR3 has 14 residues. The CDR3 nucleotides read TGTGCCAGCAGCCAAGGAGGGTCTCGGGAAAAACTGTTTTTT. Translating it yields CASSQGGSREKLFF.

V is TRBV28 and J is TRBJ2-1; tentatively, D is TRBD2 (6 bases). The germline gives CDR1 MDHEN, CDR2 SYDVKM. The V and J ends lost 3 bases and 8 bases respectively, with 20 bases between them. This CDR3 has 16 residues. The CDR3 loop is CASSFYGSGAYDEQFF. The CDR3 DNA follows: TGTGCCAGCAGTTTTTACGGGAGCGGAGCGTACGATGAGCAGTTCTTC.

The chain joins TRBV25-1 to TRBJ2-2; TRBD2 matches 9 bases. Germline CDR1 reads MGHDK; CDR2 reads SYGVNS. CDR3 length: 16 amino acids. J was trimmed by 6 bases and V by 6 bases; bases with no gene match: 11. Here the CDR3 reads CASSLGLAPSAGELFF. The CDR3 DNA follows: TGTGCCAGCAGCCTTGGACTAGCGCCTAGTGCCGGGGAGCTGTTTTTT.

This chain joins TRBV21-1 and TRBJ1-1; the tabulated D call, TRBD1, remains unverified against the DNA. TRBV21-1 is classified as a pseudogene. The CDR3 sequence is 14 residues long. The CDR3 DNA is TGTGCCAGCAGCAAGGACAGGCCCGGGACTGAAGCTTTCTTT. Protein sequence: CASSKDRPGTEAFF.

This clone has a single count. The V call is TRBV5-3, the J call TRBJ1-2, with TRBD1 as a possible D gene (6 bases). TRBV5-3 is marked as an open reading frame, function uncertain. The CDR3 totals 13 residues. Trimming took off 5 bases at V and 2 bases at J, with 10 bases between the two ends. CDR3 loop: CARSFDRNYGYTF. The CDR3 coding sequence is TGTGCCAGAAGTTTTGACAGGAACTATGGCTACACCTTC.

The chain couples TRBV27 to TRBJ2-5, with 10 bases aligning to TRBD1. The V segment lost 2 bases and the J segment 4 bases; nucleotides outside the gene matches: 4. CDR1 and CDR2 (germline): MNHEY, SMNVEV (reference sequence). This CDR3 region has 15 residues. The CDR3 DNA is TGTGCCAGCAGTTTAGTAAGGACAGGGGGAGAGACCCAGTACTTC. It codes for CASSLVRTGGETQYF.

The chain recombines TRBV5-6 with TRBJ2-2; D uncertain. The germline CDR1 and CDR2 sequences are SGHDT and YYEEEE. The V end was cut by 4 bases, the J end by 5 bases, with 6 bases between. The CDR3 is made up of 12 amino acids. The CDR3 region is CASSQLTGELFF. DNA for the CDR3: TGTGCCAGCAGCCAGCTTACCGGGGAGCTGTTTTTT.

The chain joins TRBV9 to TRBJ2-7, with a tentative D call TRBD1 (6 bases). The germline V gene has CDR1 SGDLS and CDR2 YYNGEE. Trimming removed 3 bases from V and 0 bases from J, with 13 bases in between. The CDR3 loop spans 15 amino acids. The DNA for the CDR3 is TGTGCCAGCAGCGCGTCTTGGGACAACTCCTACGAGCAGTACTTC. This translates into CASSASWDNSYEQYF.

V is TRBV5-6 and J is TRBJ1-1, with 8 bases that match TRBD1. V dropped 1 base and J dropped 3; count of bases not matched to a gene: 17. This CDR3 has 19 residues. CDR1 is SGHDT and CDR2 is YYEEEE in the germline V gene. CDR3 coding DNA: TGTGCCAGCAGCTTGTGGGGGACGGCGACAGGGGCCTTTGACACTGAAGCTTTCTTT. Translated, it gives CASSLWGTATGAFDTEAFF.

This chain uses TRBV7-6 with TRBJ2-7, with a tentative D call TRBD2 (6 bases). Looked up from germline, CDR1 is SGHVS and CDR2 is FNYEAQ. With 4 bases removed from V and 6 bases from J, the gap between germline ends came to 13 bases. This CDR3 is 13 amino acids long. CDR3 region: CASSSHGGSEQYF. For the CDR3, the DNA is TGTGCCAGCAGCTCGCATGGGGGGTCCGAGCAGTACTTC. The full variable domain, completed using reference TRBV7-6 and TRBJ2-7, is GAGVSQSPRYKVTKRGQDVALRCDPISGHVSLYWYRQALGQGPEFLTYFNYEAQQDKSGLPNDRFSAERPEGSISTLTIQRTEQRDSAMYRCASSSHGGSEQYFGPGTRLTVT.

The genes are TRBV13 and TRBJ2-1, with D perhaps assigned TRBD1 or TRBD2 (5 bases each). V gave up 5 bases and J gave up 5 bases, with 16 bases separating them. The germline gives CDR1 PRHDT, CDR2 FYEKMQ (reference sequence). The CDR3 has 15 residues. As DNA, the CDR3 is TGTGCCAGCAGCCCGCTTTCGGGACCGGACAATGAGCAGTTCTTC. Translated, it gives CASSPLSGPDNEQFF.